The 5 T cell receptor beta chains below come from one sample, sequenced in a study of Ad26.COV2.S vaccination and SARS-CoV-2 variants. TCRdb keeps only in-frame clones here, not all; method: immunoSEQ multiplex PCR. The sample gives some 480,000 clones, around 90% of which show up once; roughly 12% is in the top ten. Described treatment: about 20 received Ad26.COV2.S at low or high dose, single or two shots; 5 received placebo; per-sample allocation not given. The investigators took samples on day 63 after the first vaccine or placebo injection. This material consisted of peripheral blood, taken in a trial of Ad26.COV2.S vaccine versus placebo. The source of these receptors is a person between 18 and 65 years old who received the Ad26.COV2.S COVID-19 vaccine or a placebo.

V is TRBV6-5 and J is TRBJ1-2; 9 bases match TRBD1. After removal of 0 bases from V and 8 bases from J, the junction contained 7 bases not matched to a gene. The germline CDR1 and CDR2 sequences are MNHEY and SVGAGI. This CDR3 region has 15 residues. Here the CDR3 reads CASSYSYTGGRGYTF. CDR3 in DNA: TGTGCCAGCAGTTACTCTTACACAGGGGGCCGGGGCTACACCTTC.

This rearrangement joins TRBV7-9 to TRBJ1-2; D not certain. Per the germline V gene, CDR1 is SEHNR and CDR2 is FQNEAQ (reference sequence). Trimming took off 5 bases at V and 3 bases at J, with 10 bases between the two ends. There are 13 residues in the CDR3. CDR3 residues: CASSPLGHYGYTF. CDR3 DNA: TGTGCCAGCAGCCCGCTTGGCCACTATGGCTACACCTTC.

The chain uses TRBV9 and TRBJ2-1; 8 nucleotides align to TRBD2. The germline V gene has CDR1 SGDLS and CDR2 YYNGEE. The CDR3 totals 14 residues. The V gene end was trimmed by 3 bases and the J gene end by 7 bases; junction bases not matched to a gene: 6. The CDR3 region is CASSEGTSWNEQFF. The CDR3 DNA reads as TGTGCCAGCAGCGAAGGGACTAGTTGGAATGAGCAGTTCTTC.

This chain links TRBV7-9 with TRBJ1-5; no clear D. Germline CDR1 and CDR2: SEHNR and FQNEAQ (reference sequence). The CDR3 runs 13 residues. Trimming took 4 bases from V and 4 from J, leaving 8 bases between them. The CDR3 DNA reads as TGTGCCAGCAGCTCCGAATGGAATCAGCCCCAGCATTTT. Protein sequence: CASSSEWNQPQHF.

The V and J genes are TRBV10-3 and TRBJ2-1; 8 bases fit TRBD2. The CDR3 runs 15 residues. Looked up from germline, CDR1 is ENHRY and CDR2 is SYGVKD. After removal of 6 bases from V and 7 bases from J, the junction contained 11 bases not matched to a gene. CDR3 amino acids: CAISRGGPVGNEQFF. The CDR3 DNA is TGTGCCATCAGCCGGGGGGGTCCTGTTGGGAATGAGCAGTTCTTC.